This T cell receptor (beta chain) was retrieved from a study of blood T cell repertoires in COVID-19. Study summary: Specimens from acute and convalescent COVID-19 originated in the United States, Italy and Spain.

Trimming left V 0 bases short and J 8 bases short, with 12 bases between. Germline V gene sequence: CDR1 SGHNT, CDR2 YYREEE (reference sequence). CDR3 size: 14 residues. Authors' methods: Reference gene primer amplification gave nucleated cell count estimates. Some clones are missing from TCRdb's copy, which holds only in-frame ones; the method was immunoSEQ multiplex PCR. V and J calls and clone size are given by that table; D and trimming were obtained from the DNA. The sample carries 150,000 to 170,000 clones, 76% recorded once. The source material was peripheral blood. The chain employs TRBV5-4 and TRBJ1-3, with D possibly matching TRBD1 (5 bases). This receptor was taken from a woman aged 80 or over with acute or convalescent COVID-19. CDR3 DNA sequence: TGTGCCAGCAGCTTGGTCGGGGGATCGGACACCATATATTTT. It specifies CASSLVGGSDTIYF.